This T cell receptor (beta chain) emerged from a study of OX40 agonist ivuxolimab in advanced cancers. Background on the study: Aged roughly 23 to 90 with a mean of roughly 65 years, they were almost 85% male.

In germline, CDR1 is MNHNY, CDR2 SVGAGI (reference sequence). Trimming took 5 bases from V and 1 from J; bases not matched to a gene: 5. CDR3 length: 15 amino acids. Comment on this clone: Antigen specificity is unknown.

Libraries were prepared by immunoSEQ multiplex PCR; TCRdb keeps only in-frame clonotypes and omits some of them. The table lists some 77,000 clones, around 88% of them singletons, with around 2.6% in the top ten. Study-wide results and limits: Averaging showed that CD8+ T cells had more expanded clones than CD4+ did. At 0.1 to 3.0 mg/kg and by week 6, clonal expansion occurred in CD4+ and CD8+ blood T cells.

J is TRBJ1-5 and V is TRBV6-6; 7 bases fit TRBD1. The TCR comes from an adult with an advanced solid tumor such as melanoma, head and neck, liver or kidney cancer. The source material was CD4+ or CD8+ T cells sorted from blood, sampled in a trial of the OX40 agonist ivuxolimab. CDR3 sequence reads: CASSGQAISNQPQHF. CDR3 bases: TGTGCCAGCAGTGGACAGGCCATCAGCAATCAGCCCCAGCATTTT.